This T cell receptor beta chain was sequenced during a study of T cell repertoires in cytomegalovirus infection. Study-wide context: Both CMV infection and a matching HLA type were indicated by public TCR beta signatures.

TCRdb itself ran the reads through MiXCR, one entry per CDR3 protein. The sample lists more than 650,000 distinct CDR3 sequences, roughly 36% occurring once. This clonotype was recorded at least ten times. Its antigen is undetermined. General study results and limits: There were HLA-C-restricted CMV-specific TCR beta clonotypes dominating the ex vivo response. People with CMV and the relevant HLA were identified by cumulative public TCR beta family frequency.

The V end was cut by 5 bases, the J end by 1 base, with 21 bases between. Germline values: CDR1 SGHTA, CDR2 FQGNSA. The CDR3 has 18 residues. The V and J genes are TRBV7-2 and TRBJ1-3; D is possibly TRBD1 (6 bases). This sequence was found in a human donor in good health (CMV status not recorded). Some clones in this sample may be carry-over from other donors' samples. Sequencing used PBMCs. The DNA for the CDR3 is TGTGCCAGCAGCCAATCTTTCGCGGGGGGCATATCTGGAAACACCATATATTTT. This codes for CASSQSFAGGISGNTIYF.